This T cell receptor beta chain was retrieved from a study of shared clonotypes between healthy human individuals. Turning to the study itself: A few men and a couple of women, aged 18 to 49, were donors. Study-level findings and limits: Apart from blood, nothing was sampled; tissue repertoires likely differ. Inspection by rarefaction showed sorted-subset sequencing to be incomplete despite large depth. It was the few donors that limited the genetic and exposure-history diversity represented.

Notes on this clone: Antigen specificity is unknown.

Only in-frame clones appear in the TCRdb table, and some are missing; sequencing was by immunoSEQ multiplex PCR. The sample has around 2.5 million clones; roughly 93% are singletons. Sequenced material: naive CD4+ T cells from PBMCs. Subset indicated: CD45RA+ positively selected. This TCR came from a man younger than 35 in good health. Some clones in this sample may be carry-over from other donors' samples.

CDR3 in amino acids: CAIREGQGGEQYF. In DNA form, the CDR3 reads TGTGCCATCAGAGAGGGACAGGGAGGCGAGCAGTACTTC. This sequence joins TRBV10-3 and TRBJ2-7, with 9 bases identical to TRBD1. Trimming at V came to 6 bases and at J to 6 bases, leaving 6 bases not matched to a gene. This CDR3 spans 13 amino acids. Germline CDR1 reads ENHRY; CDR2 reads SYGVKD.